This TCR beta chain was identified during a study of technical replicates of blood from a handful of donors. Clones were read by immunoSEQ multiplex PCR, and TCRdb kept only the in-frame ones, dropping some. The repertoire holds tens of thousands of clones, with about nine tenths as singletons. Germline CDR1 SGHVS, CDR2 FQNEAQ. The CDR3 length is 15 residues. Trimming cost V 2 bases and J 6 bases, with 16 bases left between them. Material: T cells isolated from PBMCs. The TCR originated in a human donor in good health. The V and J genes are TRBV7-8 and TRBJ1-1; a possible D gene is TRBD1 (6 bases). The CDR3 bases are TGTGCCAGCAGCTTAAGCGCACAGGGTAGAGCTGAAGCTTTCTTT. The encoded protein is CASSLSAQGRAEAFF.